Below, 7 T cell receptor beta chains from the same sample are listed, as sequenced in a study of OX40 agonist ivuxolimab in advanced cancers. Some clones are missing from TCRdb's copy, which holds only in-frame ones; the method was immunoSEQ multiplex PCR. The sample consists of about 95,000 clones, approximately 85% of them appearing once. Sample: CD4+ or CD8+ T cells sorted from blood, taken in a trial of the OX40 agonist ivuxolimab. The receptors here all came from an adult with an advanced solid tumor such as melanoma, head and neck, liver or kidney cancer.

V gene TRBV27 combines with J gene TRBJ2-3; TRBD1 is a possible D gene (6 bases). Per the germline V gene, CDR1 is MNHEY and CDR2 is SMNVEV (reference sequence). The CDR3 contains 17 residues. V dropped 3 bases and J dropped 0 bases, with 16 bases sitting between them. The CDR3 loop reads CASSFSGTTFSTDTQYF. The DNA for the CDR3 is TGTGCCAGCAGTTTCTCCGGGACAACCTTTAGCACAGATACGCAGTATTTT.

The chain couples TRBV10-3 to TRBJ2-3; no clear D gene. The V end lost 5 bases, the J end lost 3 bases, and 6 bases lay between the germline ends. The CDR3 consists of 12 residues. Looked up from germline, CDR1 is ENHRY and CDR2 is SYGVKD. DNA of the CDR3: TGTGCCATCAGTCAAGAGACAGATACGCAGTATTTT. This gives the protein CAISQETDTQYF.

The sample holds one count of this clone. V is TRBV6-4 and J is TRBJ2-7; D remains unclear. Per germline, CDR1 MRHNA and CDR2 SNTAGT. V was shortened by 2 bases and J by 6 bases, with 23 bases between the two germline ends. There are 17 residues in the CDR3. CDR3 loop: CASSDPEKLGGRVEQYF. CDR3 in DNA: TGTGCCAGCAGTGACCCCGAAAAACTGGGCGGTAGAGTCGAGCAGTACTTC.

The chain has TRBV11-2 and TRBJ2-7; D unclear. Germline CDR1 reads SGHAT; CDR2 reads FQNNGV. The germline V and J ends were trimmed by 8 bases and 2 bases, with 7 bases remaining between them. The CDR3 contains 11 residues. CDR3 sequence (DNA): TGTGCCAGCGGGTCGGCCTACGAGCAGTACTTC. Protein sequence: CASGSAYEQYF.

The chain has TRBV20-1 and TRBJ1-1; D is undetermined. Trimming took off 5 bases at V and 1 base at J, with 5 bases between the two ends. This CDR3 contains 11 residues. Germline CDR1 is DFQATT and CDR2 is SNEGSKA (reference sequence). The CDR3 coding sequence is TGCAGTGCTGTCAGGAACACTGAAGCTTTCTTT. It encodes CSAVRNTEAFF.

The chain joins TRBV7-9 to TRBJ1-1, with a weak D call TRBD1 (6 bases). Germline-derived CDR1 and CDR2 are SEHNR and FQNEAQ (reference sequence). V lost 10 bases to trimming and J lost 1 base, with 10 bases between them. The CDR3 length is 12 residues. The CDR3 reads CAIGQQNTEAFF. As DNA, the CDR3 is TGTGCCATCGGACAGCAGAACACTGAAGCTTTCTTT.

The V call is TRBV19, the J call TRBJ2-1, with 13 nucleotides matching TRBD2. The CDR3 has 15 amino acids. CDR1 LNHDA and CDR2 SQIVND come from the germline V gene (reference sequence). The trim removed 5 bases at V and 3 bases at J, leaving 1 base unmatched. The CDR3 DNA reads TGTGCCAGTAGTTGGACTAGCGGGAGCTACAATGAGCAGTTCTTC. Its protein product is CASSWTSGSYNEQFF.